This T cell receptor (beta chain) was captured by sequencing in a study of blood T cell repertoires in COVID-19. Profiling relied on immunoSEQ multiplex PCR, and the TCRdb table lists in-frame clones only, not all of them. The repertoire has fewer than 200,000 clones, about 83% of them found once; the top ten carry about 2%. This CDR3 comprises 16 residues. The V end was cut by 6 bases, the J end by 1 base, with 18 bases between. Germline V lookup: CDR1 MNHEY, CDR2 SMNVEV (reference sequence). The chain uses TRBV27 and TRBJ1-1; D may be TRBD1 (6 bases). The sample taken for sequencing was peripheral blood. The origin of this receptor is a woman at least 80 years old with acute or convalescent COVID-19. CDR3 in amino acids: CASSISRRQANTEAFF. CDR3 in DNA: TGTGCCAGCAGCATTAGCCGGAGACAGGCGAACACTGAAGCTTTCTTT.